This T cell receptor (beta chain) came from a study of neurological immune-mediated disorders. This clonotype showed up many times. Losses at the gene ends were 6 bases for V and 8 bases for J; bases not matched to a gene: 6. Looked up from germline, CDR1 is DFQATT and CDR2 is SNEGSKA (reference sequence). The CDR3 extends over 11 amino acids. As for the cDNA, it was generated by 5'RACE with 10-nucleotide random UMIs. MiXCR, run by TCRdb on the 5' RACE reads, gives a single entry per CDR3 protein. The sample lists about 80,000 distinct CDR3 sequences, about 5% occurring once. Time point noted: longitudinal time-point 2.

The chain combines TRBV20-1 with TRBJ1-2; 7 nucleotides match TRBD1. This sequence originates from a woman aged 60 to 75 with multiple sclerosis. What was sequenced was PBMCs. In nucleotides, the CDR3 is TGCAGTGCAATCGGACAGGTCGGCTACACCTTC. This translates into CSAIGQVGYTF.